The clone carrying this TCR beta chain has a single count. The data stem from a study of blood T cell repertoires in COVID-19. Study overall: The United States, Italy and Spain were the sources of the acute and convalescent COVID-19 samples. T cells, B-cell-depleted T cells, or PBMCs supplied cDNA or gDNA.

Authors' methods: Reference gene primer amplification yielded estimated nucleated cell counts. TCRdb's copy holds only in-frame clones and misses some; the assay was immunoSEQ multiplex PCR. V, J and clone size are taken as reported in that table, and D and trimming were inferred from the DNA itself. The sample shows about 170,000 clones, around 88% of them seen only once. Per the germline V gene, CDR1 is SGHDN and CDR2 is FVKESK. The junction had 2 bases not matched to a gene; V was cut back by 6 bases and J by 4 bases. The length of the CDR3 is 13 residues. V usage is TRBV14 and J usage is TRBJ1-1, with TRBD1 matching over 10 bases. This TCR came from a woman in her seventies who had recovered from COVID-19. The source material was peripheral blood. The CDR3 nucleotides read TGTGCCAGCAGAGGACAGGGGGGCACTGAAGCTTTCTTT. The encoded protein is CASRGQGGTEAFF.